This TCR beta chain stems from a study of a mutant IDH1 vaccine in newly diagnosed glioma. The wider study: Visit V12 was conducted at week 35 as the safety follow-up. Visit V13 came later, at week 47.

Notes on this clone: Its cognate antigen is unknown.

Profiled with immunoSEQ multiplex PCR; TCRdb holds only in-frame clones, not every one. The data show roughly 32,000 clones, with around 84% seen just once and approximately 7.1% held by the top ten. Time point indicated: week 35, safety follow-up. Vaccination comprised doses that each held 300 ug of mutant IDH1 20-mer peptide, plus topical imiquimod. This sequence was found in a woman aged 18-30 years with glioma. The material was PBMCs, obtained from a glioma patient whose treatment included an IDH1 peptide vaccine.

CDR3 bases: TGCGCCAGCAGCTTGGAGGGACTAGTCACGGAGACCCAGTACTTC. Protein sequence: CASSLEGLVTETQYF. The chain links TRBV5-1 to TRBJ2-5; 8 bases map to TRBD2. Trimming took 0 bases from V and 5 from J; bases not matched to a gene: 6. Germline V gene data show CDR1 as SGHRS and CDR2 as YFSETQ. The CDR3 contains 15 residues.